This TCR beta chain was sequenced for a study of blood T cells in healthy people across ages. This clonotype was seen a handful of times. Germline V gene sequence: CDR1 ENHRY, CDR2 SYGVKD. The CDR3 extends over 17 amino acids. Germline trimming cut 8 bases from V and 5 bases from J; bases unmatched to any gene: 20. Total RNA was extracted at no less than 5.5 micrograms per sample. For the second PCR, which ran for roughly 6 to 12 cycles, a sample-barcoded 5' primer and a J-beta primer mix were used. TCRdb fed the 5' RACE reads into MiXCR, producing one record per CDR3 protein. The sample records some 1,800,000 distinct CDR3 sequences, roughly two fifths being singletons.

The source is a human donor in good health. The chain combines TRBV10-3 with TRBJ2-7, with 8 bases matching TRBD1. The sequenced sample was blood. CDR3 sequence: CAIGRGDGQGGIHEQYF. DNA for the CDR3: TGTGCCATCGGACGGGGCGATGGACAGGGTGGAATCCACGAGCAGTACTTC.